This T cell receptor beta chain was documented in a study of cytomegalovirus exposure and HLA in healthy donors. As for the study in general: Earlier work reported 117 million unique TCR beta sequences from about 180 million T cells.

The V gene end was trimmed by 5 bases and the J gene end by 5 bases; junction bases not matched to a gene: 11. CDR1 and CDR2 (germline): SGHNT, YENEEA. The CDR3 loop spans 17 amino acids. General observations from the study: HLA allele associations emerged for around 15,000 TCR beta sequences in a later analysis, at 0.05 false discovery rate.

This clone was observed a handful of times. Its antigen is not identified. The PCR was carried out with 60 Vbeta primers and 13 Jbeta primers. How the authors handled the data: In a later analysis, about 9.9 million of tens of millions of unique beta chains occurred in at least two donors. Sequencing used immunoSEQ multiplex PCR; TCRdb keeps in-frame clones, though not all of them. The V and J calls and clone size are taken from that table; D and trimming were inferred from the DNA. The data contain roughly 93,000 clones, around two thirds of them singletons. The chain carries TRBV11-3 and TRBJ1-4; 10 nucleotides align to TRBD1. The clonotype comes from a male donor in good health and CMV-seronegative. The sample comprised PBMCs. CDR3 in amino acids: CASSPGQGWGLNEKLFF. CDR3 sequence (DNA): TGTGCCAGCAGCCCGGGACAGGGGTGGGGATTAAATGAAAAACTGTTTTTT.